A selection of T cell receptor beta chains follows, all from one sample in a study of CD8 T cells in Susac syndrome. One entry per CDR3 protein results from TCRdb running MiXCR on the immunoSEQ multiplex PCR reads. The sample has under 150,000 distinct CDR3 sequences, 94% seen once. Sequences were obtained from CD8+ T cells from PBMCs. The source of these receptors is a human donor in good health. Each CDR3 is given with its conserved first and last residue. Fields, in order: D gene, clone size, J gene, V gene, CDR3 protein, CDR3 DNA. A D gene is named only where the DNA matches it firmly. Rows may omit the clone size; those that give it use once, few, many or a size class.

D gene: TRBD2; clone size: .; J gene: TRBJ2-3; V gene: TRBV7-9; CDR3 protein: CAAGGVIDTDTQYF; CDR3 DNA: TGTGCCGCCGGGGGGGTCATCGACACAGATACGCAGTATTTT
D gene: .; clone size: .; J gene: TRBJ2-5; V gene: TRBV21-1; CDR3 protein: CASSKRGVGQETQYF; CDR3 DNA: TGTGCCAGCAGCAAACGGGGGGTAGGCCAAGAGACCCAGTACTTC
D gene: .; clone size: few; J gene: TRBJ2-1; V gene: TRBV24-1; CDR3 protein: CATRQGAEQFF; CDR3 DNA: TGTGCCACCAGACAGGGCGCCGAGCAGTTCTTC
D gene: .; clone size: .; J gene: TRBJ2-1; V gene: TRBV20-1; CDR3 protein: CSAVTPLNNEQFF; CDR3 DNA: TGCAGTGCGGTAACTCCGCTCAACAATGAGCAGTTCTTC
D gene: .; clone size: .; J gene: TRBJ2-7; V gene: TRBV27; CDR3 protein: CASSWDSSSYEQYF; CDR3 DNA: TGTGCCAGCAGTTGGGACTCGAGCTCCTACGAGCAGTACTTC
D gene: .; clone size: .; J gene: TRBJ1-2; V gene: TRBV20-1; CDR3 protein: CSARDGQSNYGYTF; CDR3 DNA: TGCAGTGCTAGAGATGGGCAGTCTAACTATGGCTACACCTTC
D gene: TRBD1; clone size: .; J gene: TRBJ1-2; V gene: TRBV9; CDR3 protein: CASSGLLGTGGLYGYTF; CDR3 DNA: TGTGCCAGCAGCGGGCTATTAGGGACAGGGGGCCTCTATGGCTACACCTTC
D gene: TRBD2; clone size: .; J gene: TRBJ2-3; V gene: TRBV20-1; CDR3 protein: CSATRTSGGTDTQYF; CDR3 DNA: TGCAGTGCTACCCGGACTAGCGGGGGCACAGATACGCAGTATTTT
D gene: .; clone size: .; J gene: TRBJ2-1; V gene: TRBV5-6; CDR3 protein: CASRLAEWGYNEQFF; CDR3 DNA: TGTGCCAGCAGGTTAGCGGAGTGGGGATACAATGAGCAGTTCTTC
D gene: .; clone size: .; J gene: TRBJ2-3; V gene: TRBV15; CDR3 protein: CATSREGAGTYGTDTQYF; CDR3 DNA: TGTGCCACCAGCAGAGAGGGGGCTGGGACCTATGGCACAGATACGCAGTATTTT
D gene: TRBD1; clone size: .; J gene: TRBJ2-1; V gene: TRBV4-1; CDR3 protein: CASSPTGHGSYNEQFF; CDR3 DNA: TGCGCCAGCAGCCCGACAGGGCATGGCTCCTACAATGAGCAGTTCTTC
D gene: TRBD2; clone size: once; J gene: TRBJ2-3; V gene: TRBV30; CDR3 protein: CAWTSGSGGDTQYF; CDR3 DNA: TGTGCCTGGACTAGCGGGAGCGGAGGAGATACGCAGTATTTT
D gene: .; clone size: .; J gene: TRBJ1-1; V gene: TRBV27; CDR3 protein: CASSFTGMNTEAFF; CDR3 DNA: TGTGCCAGCAGTTTTACAGGGATGAACACTGAAGCTTTCTTT
D gene: .; clone size: .; J gene: TRBJ1-2; V gene: TRBV7-9; CDR3 protein: CASSPLTDYGYTF; CDR3 DNA: TGTGCCAGCAGCCCGCTCACCGACTATGGCTACACCTTC
D gene: .; clone size: .; J gene: TRBJ2-7; V gene: TRBV7-9; CDR3 protein: CASSSIDRNYEQYF; CDR3 DNA: TGTGCCAGCAGTTCTATCGACAGGAACTACGAGCAGTACTTC
D gene: .; clone size: .; J gene: TRBJ2-1; V gene: TRBV15; CDR3 protein: CAIRSYNEQFF; CDR3 DNA: TGTGCCATTCGATCCTACAATGAGCAGTTCTTC
D gene: .; clone size: once; J gene: TRBJ1-2; V gene: TRBV2; CDR3 protein: CASSPGPFGYGYTF; CDR3 DNA: TGTGCCAGCAGTCCCGGGCCTTTTGGGTATGGCTACACCTTC
D gene: TRBD2; clone size: .; J gene: TRBJ2-7; V gene: TRBV9; CDR3 protein: CASSPGTSGSREQYF; CDR3 DNA: TGTGCCAGCAGCCCCGGGACTAGCGGGAGTCGCGAGCAGTACTTC
D gene: .; clone size: .; J gene: TRBJ2-1; V gene: TRBV7-9; CDR3 protein: CASSPLTEQFF; CDR3 DNA: TGTGCCAGCAGCCCCCTGACTGAGCAGTTCTTC
D gene: TRBD1; clone size: .; J gene: TRBJ1-1; V gene: TRBV20-1; CDR3 protein: CSAPDREKVRTEAFF; CDR3 DNA: TGCAGTGCTCCGGACAGGGAAAAGGTTAGGACTGAAGCTTTCTTT
D gene: TRBD2; clone size: .; J gene: TRBJ2-1; V gene: TRBV2; CDR3 protein: CASSRTSGTVHEQFF; CDR3 DNA: TGTGCCAGCAGCCGGACTAGCGGGACCGTTCATGAGCAGTTCTTC
D gene: .; clone size: .; J gene: TRBJ1-5; V gene: TRBV20-1; CDR3 protein: CSARGSFGGANQPQHF; CDR3 DNA: TGCAGTGCTAGAGGGTCTTTCGGGGGGGCAAATCAGCCCCAGCATTTT
D gene: TRBD2; clone size: .; J gene: TRBJ2-7; V gene: TRBV9; CDR3 protein: CASSETSGRAYEQYF; CDR3 DNA: TGTGCCAGCAGCGAAACTAGCGGGAGGGCGTACGAGCAGTACTTC
D gene: .; clone size: .; J gene: TRBJ1-2; V gene: TRBV9; CDR3 protein: CASSVGGRGYTF; CDR3 DNA: TGTGCCAGCAGCGTAGGGGGTCGCGGCTACACCTTC
D gene: .; clone size: .; J gene: TRBJ2-7; V gene: TRBV9; CDR3 protein: CASSGDSYEQYF; CDR3 DNA: TGTGCCAGCAGCGGGGACTCCTACGAGCAGTACTTC
D gene: .; clone size: .; J gene: TRBJ2-1; V gene: TRBV29-1; CDR3 protein: CSVEESNEQFF; CDR3 DNA: TGCAGCGTTGAAGAGTCCAATGAGCAGTTCTTC
D gene: TRBD1; clone size: .; J gene: TRBJ2-1; V gene: TRBV9; CDR3 protein: CASSVGQGNGNEQFF; CDR3 DNA: TGTGCCAGCAGCGTAGGACAGGGAAATGGCAATGAGCAGTTCTTC
D gene: TRBD2; clone size: .; J gene: TRBJ2-7; V gene: TRBV28; CDR3 protein: CASRLSGSPLYEQYF; CDR3 DNA: TGTGCCAGCAGACTTAGCGGGAGTCCCCTCTACGAGCAGTACTTC
D gene: .; clone size: .; J gene: TRBJ2-6; V gene: TRBV27; CDR3 protein: CASSLDANVLTF; CDR3 DNA: TGTGCCAGCAGTTTAGATGCCAACGTCCTGACTTTC
D gene: .; clone size: .; J gene: TRBJ1-4; V gene: TRBV13; CDR3 protein: CASRNTEGGNEKLFF; CDR3 DNA: TGTGCCAGCAGAAACACAGAGGGGGGTAATGAAAAACTGTTTTTT
D gene: .; clone size: .; J gene: TRBJ2-7; V gene: TRBV24-1; CDR3 protein: CATSDSYEQYF; CDR3 DNA: TGTGCCACCAGTGATTCCTACGAGCAGTACTTC
D gene: .; clone size: .; J gene: TRBJ2-7; V gene: TRBV7-2; CDR3 protein: CASSLTSYEQYF; CDR3 DNA: TGTGCCAGCAGTCTGACTAGTTACGAGCAGTACTTC
D gene: .; clone size: .; J gene: TRBJ2-7; V gene: TRBV9; CDR3 protein: CASSVVVWGVLGYEQYF; CDR3 DNA: TGTGCCAGCAGCGTAGTTGTGTGGGGAGTTCTCGGCTACGAGCAGTACTTC
D gene: TRBD1; clone size: .; J gene: TRBJ2-6; V gene: TRBV6-2/TRBV6-3; CDR3 protein: CASSYGRGRASGANVLTF; CDR3 DNA: TGTGCCAGCAGTTACGGTAGGGGGCGTGCTTCCGGGGCCAACGTCCTGACTTTC
D gene: .; clone size: .; J gene: TRBJ1-5; V gene: TRBV5-6; CDR3 protein: CASSYLRASNQPQHF; CDR3 DNA: TGTGCCAGCAGTTATCTGCGGGCGAGCAATCAGCCCCAGCATTTT
D gene: .; clone size: .; J gene: TRBJ2-7; V gene: TRBV29-1; CDR3 protein: CSVVLRGTYEQYF; CDR3 DNA: TGCAGCGTAGTATTAAGGGGTACCTACGAGCAGTACTTC
D gene: TRBD2; clone size: .; J gene: TRBJ2-1; V gene: TRBV27; CDR3 protein: CASSSSGRRNEQFF; CDR3 DNA: TGTGCCAGCAGTTCTAGCGGGAGACGTAATGAGCAGTTCTTC
D gene: .; clone size: .; J gene: TRBJ2-7; V gene: TRBV14; CDR3 protein: CASSQQGLSSYEQYF; CDR3 DNA: TGTGCCAGCAGCCAACAGGGGCTCTCTTCCTACGAGCAGTACTTC
D gene: .; clone size: .; J gene: TRBJ2-7; V gene: TRBV5-1; CDR3 protein: CASSSEGGFDEQYF; CDR3 DNA: TGCGCCAGCAGCTCCGAGGGGGGATTTGACGAGCAGTACTTC
D gene: .; clone size: .; J gene: TRBJ2-7; V gene: TRBV27; CDR3 protein: CASSLDGVYEQYF; CDR3 DNA: TGTGCCAGCAGTTTAGACGGGGTCTACGAGCAGTACTTC
D gene: .; clone size: .; J gene: TRBJ2-1; V gene: TRBV27; CDR3 protein: CASNQGPYNEQFF; CDR3 DNA: TGTGCCAGCAACCAGGGACCCTACAATGAGCAGTTCTTC
D gene: .; clone size: .; J gene: TRBJ2-5; V gene: TRBV12-3/TRBV12-4; CDR3 protein: CASSFGRSLETQYF; CDR3 DNA: TGTGCCAGCAGTTTCGGAAGGTCCTTGGAGACCCAGTACTTC
D gene: TRBD2; clone size: .; J gene: TRBJ2-1; V gene: TRBV7-9; CDR3 protein: CASNGGEREQFF; CDR3 DNA: TGTGCCAGCAACGGGGGGGAGAGGGAGCAGTTCTTC
D gene: .; clone size: .; J gene: TRBJ1-2; V gene: TRBV4-3; CDR3 protein: CASSQSVGDDYGYTF; CDR3 DNA: TGCGCCAGCAGCCAATCTGTCGGGGATGACTATGGCTACACCTTC
D gene: TRBD1; clone size: .; J gene: TRBJ1-5; V gene: TRBV20-1; CDR3 protein: CSATRKGASNQPQHF; CDR3 DNA: TGCAGTGCTACGAGGAAGGGGGCGAGCAATCAGCCCCAGCATTTT
D gene: TRBD2; clone size: .; J gene: TRBJ2-4; V gene: TRBV3-1; CDR3 protein: CASSQGLVGAKNIQYF; CDR3 DNA: TGTGCCAGCAGCCAGGGACTAGTTGGGGCCAAAAACATTCAGTACTTC
D gene: TRBD2; clone size: .; J gene: TRBJ2-7; V gene: TRBV6-5; CDR3 protein: CASSYSAGGTYEQYF; CDR3 DNA: TGTGCCAGCAGTTACTCCGCGGGGGGAACCTACGAGCAGTACTTC
D gene: .; clone size: .; J gene: TRBJ2-3; V gene: TRBV27; CDR3 protein: CASSPAGWDTQYF; CDR3 DNA: TGTGCCAGCAGCCCAGCGGGTTGGGATACGCAGTATTTT
D gene: .; clone size: .; J gene: TRBJ2-7; V gene: TRBV13; CDR3 protein: CASSVGTQGSGRSYEQYF; CDR3 DNA: TGTGCCAGCAGCGTCGGAACTCAGGGAAGCGGGCGATCCTACGAGCAGTACTTC